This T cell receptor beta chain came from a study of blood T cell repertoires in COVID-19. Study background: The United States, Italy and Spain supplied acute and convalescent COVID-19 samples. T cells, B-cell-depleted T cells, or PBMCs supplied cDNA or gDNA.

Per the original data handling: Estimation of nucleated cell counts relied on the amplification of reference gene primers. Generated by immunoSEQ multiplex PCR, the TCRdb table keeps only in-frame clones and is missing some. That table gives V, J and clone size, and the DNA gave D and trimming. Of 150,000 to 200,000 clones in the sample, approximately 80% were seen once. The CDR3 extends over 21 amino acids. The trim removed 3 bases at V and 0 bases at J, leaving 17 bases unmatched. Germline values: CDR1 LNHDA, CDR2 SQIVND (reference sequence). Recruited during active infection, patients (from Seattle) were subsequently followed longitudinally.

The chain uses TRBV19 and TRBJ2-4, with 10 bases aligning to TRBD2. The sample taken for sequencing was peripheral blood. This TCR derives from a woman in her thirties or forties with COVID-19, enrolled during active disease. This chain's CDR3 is CASSIFFLTGLAEIAKNIQYF. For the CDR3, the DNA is TGTGCCAGTAGTATTTTCTTCCTCACAGGACTAGCGGAGATAGCCAAAAACATTCAGTACTTC.